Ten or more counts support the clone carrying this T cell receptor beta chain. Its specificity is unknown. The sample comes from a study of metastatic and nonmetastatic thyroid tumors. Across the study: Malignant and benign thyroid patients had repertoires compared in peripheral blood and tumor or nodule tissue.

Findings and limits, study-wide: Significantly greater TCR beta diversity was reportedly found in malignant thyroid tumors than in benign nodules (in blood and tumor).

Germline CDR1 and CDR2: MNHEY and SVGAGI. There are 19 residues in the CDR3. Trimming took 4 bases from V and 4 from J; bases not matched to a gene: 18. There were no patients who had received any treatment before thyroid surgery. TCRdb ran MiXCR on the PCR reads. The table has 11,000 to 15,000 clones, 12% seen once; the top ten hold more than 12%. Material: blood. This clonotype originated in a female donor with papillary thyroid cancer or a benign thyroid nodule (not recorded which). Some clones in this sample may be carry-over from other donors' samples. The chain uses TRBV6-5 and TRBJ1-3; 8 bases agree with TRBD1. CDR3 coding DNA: TGTGCCAGCAGTTCGAAGATCAGCTCAGGGGGCACGGGAGGAAACACCATATATTTT. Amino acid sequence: CASSSKISSGGTGGNTIYF.